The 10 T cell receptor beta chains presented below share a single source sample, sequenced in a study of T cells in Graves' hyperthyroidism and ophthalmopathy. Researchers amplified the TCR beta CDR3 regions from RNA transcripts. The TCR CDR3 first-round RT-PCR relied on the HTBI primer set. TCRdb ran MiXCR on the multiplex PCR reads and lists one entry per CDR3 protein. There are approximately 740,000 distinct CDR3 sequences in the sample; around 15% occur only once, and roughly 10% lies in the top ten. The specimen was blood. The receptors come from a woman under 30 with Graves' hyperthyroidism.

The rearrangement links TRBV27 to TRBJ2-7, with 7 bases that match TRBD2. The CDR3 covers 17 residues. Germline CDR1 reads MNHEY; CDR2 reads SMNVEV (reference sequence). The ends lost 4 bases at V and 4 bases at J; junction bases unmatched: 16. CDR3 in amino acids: CASSSLGRREKGYEQYF. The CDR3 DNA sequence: TGTGCCAGCAGTTCCCTAGGTCGGCGGGAGAAGGGGTACGAGCAGTACTTC.

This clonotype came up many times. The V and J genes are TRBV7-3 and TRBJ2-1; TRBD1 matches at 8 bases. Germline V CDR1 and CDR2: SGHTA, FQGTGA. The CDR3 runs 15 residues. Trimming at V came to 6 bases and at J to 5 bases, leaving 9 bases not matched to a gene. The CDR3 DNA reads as TGTGCCAGCAGTCTCGACAGGGGACCACACAATGAGCAGTTCTTC. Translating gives CASSLDRGPHNEQFF.

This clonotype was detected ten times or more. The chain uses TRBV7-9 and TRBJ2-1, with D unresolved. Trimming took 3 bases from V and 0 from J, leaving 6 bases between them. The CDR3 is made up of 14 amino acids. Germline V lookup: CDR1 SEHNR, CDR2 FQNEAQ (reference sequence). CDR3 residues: CASSLANSYNEQFF. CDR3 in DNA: TGTGCCAGCAGCTTGGCCAACTCCTACAATGAGCAGTTCTTC.

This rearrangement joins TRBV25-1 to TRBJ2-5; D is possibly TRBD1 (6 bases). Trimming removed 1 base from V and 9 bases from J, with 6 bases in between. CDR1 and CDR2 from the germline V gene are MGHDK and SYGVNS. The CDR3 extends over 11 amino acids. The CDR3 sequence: CASSESGAQYF. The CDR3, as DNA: TGTGCCAGCAGTGAATCAGGGGCCCAGTACTTC.

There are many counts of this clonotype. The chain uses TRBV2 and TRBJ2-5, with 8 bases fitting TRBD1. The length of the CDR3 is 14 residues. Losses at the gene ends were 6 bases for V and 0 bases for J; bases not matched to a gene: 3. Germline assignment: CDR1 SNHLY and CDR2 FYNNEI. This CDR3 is CASRDRAYQETQYF. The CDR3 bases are TGTGCCAGCAGGGACAGGGCGTACCAAGAGACCCAGTACTTC.

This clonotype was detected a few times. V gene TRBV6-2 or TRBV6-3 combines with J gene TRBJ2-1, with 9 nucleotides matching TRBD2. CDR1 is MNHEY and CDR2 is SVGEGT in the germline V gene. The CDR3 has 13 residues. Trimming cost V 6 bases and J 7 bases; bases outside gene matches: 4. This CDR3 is CASRGGRGNEQFF. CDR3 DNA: TGTGCCAGCAGAGGCGGGAGGGGAAATGAGCAGTTCTTC.

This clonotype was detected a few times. CDR3 bases: TGTGCCACCAGTGATTGGAGAGAATCTGGGGCCAACGTCCTGACTTTC. Translating it yields CATSDWRESGANVLTF. The rearrangement links TRBV24-1 to TRBJ2-6, with D unresolved. Germline loops: CDR1 KGHDR, CDR2 SFDVKD. V shed 2 bases and J shed 1 base, with 8 bases lying between them. The CDR3 loop spans 16 amino acids.

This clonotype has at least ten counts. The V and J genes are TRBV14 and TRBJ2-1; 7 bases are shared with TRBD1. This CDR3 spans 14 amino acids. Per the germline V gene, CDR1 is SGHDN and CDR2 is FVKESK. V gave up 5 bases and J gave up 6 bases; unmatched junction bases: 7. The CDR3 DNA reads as TGTGCCAGCAGCAGAACAGGGGTCGGCAATGAGCAGTTCTTC. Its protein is CASSRTGVGNEQFF.

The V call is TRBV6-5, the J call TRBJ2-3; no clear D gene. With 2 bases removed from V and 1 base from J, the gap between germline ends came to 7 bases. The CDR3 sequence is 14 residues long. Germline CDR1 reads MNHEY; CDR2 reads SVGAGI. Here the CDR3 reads CASSYGSRTDTQYF. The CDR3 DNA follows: TGTGCCAGCAGTTACGGTTCGCGCACAGATACGCAGTATTTT.

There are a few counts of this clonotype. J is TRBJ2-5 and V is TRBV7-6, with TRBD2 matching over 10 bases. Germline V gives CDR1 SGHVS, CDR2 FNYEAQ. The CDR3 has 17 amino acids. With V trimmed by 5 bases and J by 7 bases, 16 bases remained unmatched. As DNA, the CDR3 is TGTGCCAGCAGCCCCCTTCTAGCGGGAGAGCCCGAAGGGACCCAGTACTTC. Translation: CASSPLLAGEPEGTQYF.